This TCR beta chain appears in the sequencing data of a study of beta chain features in type 1 diabetes. Across the study: Patients were similar to healthy donors in age and gender (as well as in cell yields).

A sort by CD45RO/CCR7/CD25/CD127/CD95/CD27 yielded CD4+ naive, central memory, regulatory and stem cell-like memory cells. A few counts support this clone. The antigen is not known. Trimming pared 3 bases from V and 6 bases from J, leaving 23 bases between. Per germline, CDR1 LNHNV and CDR2 YYDKDF (reference sequence). The CDR3 has 17 amino acids. Expressed TCRB transcripts got sequenced, as all isolated RNA was reverse transcribed. Naive, central memory and regulatory T cell samples averaged approximately 3.8 million reads. Only in-frame clones appear in the TCRdb table, and some are missing; sequencing was by immunoSEQ multiplex PCR. The table records about 650,000 clones, around an eighth of them present only once. Overall study results and limits: Shortening of TCRB CDR3s, moderate but significant, appeared in all four CD4+ subsets of Type 1 diabetes patients.

The sample was naive CD4+ T cells from blood. The receptor comes from a man aged 30 to 39 with type 1 diabetes. V and J are TRBV15 and TRBJ1-1, with D perhaps matching TRBD1 (6 bases). CDR3 amino acids: CATSSDRNFGLRAEAFF. In nucleotides, the CDR3 is TGTGCCACCAGCAGTGACAGGAACTTTGGGTTAAGGGCTGAAGCTTTCTTT.